Below, 15 T cell receptor beta chains from the same sample are listed, as sequenced in a study of human T cells and chemical hapten exposure. Time point indicated: patch test 2, 6 weeks after DPC sensitization. Treatment in this sample: therapeutic diphenylcyclopropenone sensitization with weekly scalp DPC. MiXCR, run by TCRdb on the RACE reads, gives a single entry per CDR3 protein. Among tens of thousands of distinct CDR3 sequences, 10% to 13% were seen once, and the ten largest hold around 6.8%. The sample was whole blood, taken in connection with sensitization to the hapten diphenylcyclopropenone (DPC). These receptors were collected from a woman in her forties or fifties with alopecia areata. Some clones in this sample may be carry-over from other donors' samples.

The chain employs TRBV12-3 or TRBV12-4 and TRBJ2-7, with 7 bases fitting TRBD2. The CDR3 length is 14 residues. V shed 3 bases, J shed 2 bases, and the junction held 4 bases outside the gene matches. The CDR3 sequence is CASSFRLAAYEQYF. The DNA of the CDR3 is TGTGCCAGCAGTTTCAGACTAGCAGCCTACGAGCAGTACTTC.

This clonotype has only a few counts. The J gene is TRBJ2-1, the V gene TRBV5-5; unclear D gene. Germline V lookup: CDR1 SGHKS, CDR2 YYEKEE (reference sequence). The CDR3 is 15 residues long. V gave up 4 bases and J gave up 4 bases, with 15 bases separating them. The CDR3 nucleotides are TGTGCCAGCAGCCCGCGACGGTTCGGGTACAATGAGCAGTTCTTC. Amino acid sequence: CASSPRRFGYNEQFF.

A few counts support this clonotype. The gene calls are TRBV20-1 and TRBJ2-1, with a tentative D call TRBD2 (6 bases). Per germline, CDR1 DFQATT and CDR2 SNEGSKA (reference sequence). The ends were cut back, 5 bases at V and 7 bases at J, with 15 bases in the middle. This CDR3 has 13 amino acids. CDR3 coding DNA: TGCAGTGCTCCCCGGGACTTCGATAATGAGCAGTTCTTC. Translation gives CSAPRDFDNEQFF.

This clonotype has at least ten counts. The chain carries TRBV7-9 and TRBJ2-3, with D unresolved. In germline, CDR1 is SEHNR, CDR2 FQNEAQ (reference sequence). Trimming left V 0 bases short and J 0 bases short, with 4 bases between. CDR3 length equals 14 residues. CDR3 DNA: TGTGCCAGCAGCTTAGCGGGGAGCACAGATACGCAGTATTTT. Its translation: CASSLAGSTDTQYF.

In its sample, this clonotype was seen many times. The junction does not match germline at one end; this may be a read error. The chain couples TRBV15 to TRBJ1-1; 7 bases map to TRBD1. CDR3 length equals 13 residues. Germline CDR1 and CDR2: LNHNV and YYDKDF (reference sequence). This chain's CDR3 is CATSSGTAQSGVF. For the CDR3, the DNA is TGTGCCACCAGCTCCGGGACAGCCCAGAGTGGGGTCTTT.

This clonotype was seen only a few times. The V gene is TRBV3-1, the J gene TRBJ1-1, with no clear D. The CDR3 loop spans 13 amino acids. Deletions cut 7 bases from V and 3 bases from J, with 12 bases between. From germline, CDR1 is LGHDT and CDR2 YNNKEL (reference sequence). The CDR3 here is CASTKEWDTEAFF. DNA for the CDR3: TGTGCCAGCACGAAAGAATGGGACACTGAAGCTTTCTTT.

The genes are TRBV7-8 and TRBJ2-3; D possibly matches TRBD1 or TRBD2 (5 bases each). The CDR3 has 16 residues. Germline-derived CDR1 and CDR2 are SGHVS and FQNEAQ. The V gene lost 1 base and the J gene lost 0 bases, with 11 bases spanning the gap. The CDR3 DNA sequence: TGTGCCAGCAGCTTAGAGGGTTGGGGGAGCACAGATACGCAGTATTTT. This sequence encodes CASSLEGWGSTDTQYF.

CDR3 sequence: CASLDRRHSYEQYF. CDR3 DNA: TGTGCCAGCCTCGACAGAAGACATTCCTACGAGCAGTACTTC. V gene TRBV11-2 combines with J gene TRBJ2-7; a possible D gene is TRBD1 (5 bases). V was shortened by 8 bases and J by 1 base, with 15 bases between the two germline ends. In germline, CDR1 is SGHAT, CDR2 FQNNGV. The CDR3 is 14 amino acids.

The J gene is TRBJ2-1, the V gene TRBV29-1; 7 positions match TRBD1. This CDR3 contains 16 residues. Germline V gives CDR1 SQVTM, CDR2 ANQGSEA. The trim removed 6 bases at V and 5 bases at J, leaving 16 bases unmatched. This chain's CDR3 is CSVGQLTTSLDNEQFF. In DNA form, the CDR3 reads TGCAGCGTGGGACAGTTGACCACCTCCTTAGACAATGAGCAGTTCTTC.

This clonotype has just a few counts. CDR3 loop: CASSLDGLPTYEQYF. The DNA of the CDR3 is TGTGCCAGCAGCTTAGATGGACTACCCACCTACGAGCAGTACTTC. The J gene is TRBJ2-7, the V gene TRBV7-2; the D gene is possibly TRBD2 (6 bases). The CDR3 has 15 amino acids. Germline V CDR1 and CDR2: SGHTA, FQGNSA. The V end was cut by 1 base, the J end by 2 bases, with 12 bases between.

The chain links TRBV6-5 to TRBJ2-3; 12 bases are shared with TRBD2. Trimming removed 5 bases from V and 1 base from J; junction bases left unmatched: 10. CDR1 is MNHEY and CDR2 is SVGAGI in the germline V gene. The CDR3 extends over 18 amino acids. CDR3 DNA sequence: TGTGCCAGCAGTACGGACCGCCGACTAGCGGGAGGCACAGATACGCAGTATTTT. Translated: CASSTDRRLAGGTDTQYF.

This clonotype was found a few times. The chain carries TRBV7-9 and TRBJ2-6; possibly TRBD1 for D (6 bases). The CDR3 covers 16 residues. Between the trimmed V and J ends, which lost 5 bases and 0 bases, there was a span of 11 bases. CDR1 and CDR2 (germline): SEHNR, FQNEAQ (reference sequence). In nucleotides, the CDR3 is TGTGCCAGCAGCCAGACAGGACTCTCTGGGGCCAACGTCCTGACTTTC. Translating gives CASSQTGLSGANVLTF.

This clonotype was seen more than once but under ten times. J is TRBJ1-4 and V is TRBV5-1, with TRBD1 identical over 9 bases. CDR3 size: 17 residues. Germline CDR1 SGHRS, CDR2 YFSETQ. Trimming took 3 bases from V and 5 from J; bases not matched to a gene: 11. CDR3 in amino acids: CASSYTTPGTGNEKLFF. In DNA form, the CDR3 reads TGCGCCAGCAGCTATACCACCCCCGGGACAGGGAATGAAAAACTGTTTTTT.

The table lists this clonotype with many counts. This rearrangement joins TRBV20-1 to TRBJ2-3, with D possibly matching TRBD1 (5 bases). The V and J ends lost 3 bases and 0 bases respectively, with 13 bases between them. CDR1 is DFQATT, CDR2 SNEGSKA, per germline (reference sequence). The CDR3 length is 15 residues. In nucleotides, the CDR3 is TGCAGTGCTAGTTACACGGACACCAGCACAGATACGCAGTATTTT. Translated: CSASYTDTSTDTQYF.

This clonotype was recorded at least ten times. The chain has TRBV11-3 and TRBJ2-1; a weak D match, TRBD1 (6 bases). The germline V and J ends were trimmed by 8 bases and 5 bases, with 16 bases remaining between them. The length of the CDR3 is 14 residues. Germline lookup yields CDR1 SGHNT and CDR2 YENEEA. The CDR3 coding sequence is TGTGCCAGCGCCTCAGGGGCGTCCAACAATGAGCAGTTCTTC. Translation gives CASASGASNNEQFF. Combining the CDR3 with reference TRBV11-3 and TRBJ2-1 gives the whole variable domain EAGVVQSPRYKIIEKKQPVAFWCNPISGHNTLYWYLQNLGQGPELLIRYENEEAVDDSQLPKDRFSAERLKGVDSTLKIQPAELGDSAVYLCASASGASNNEQFFGPGTRLTVL.